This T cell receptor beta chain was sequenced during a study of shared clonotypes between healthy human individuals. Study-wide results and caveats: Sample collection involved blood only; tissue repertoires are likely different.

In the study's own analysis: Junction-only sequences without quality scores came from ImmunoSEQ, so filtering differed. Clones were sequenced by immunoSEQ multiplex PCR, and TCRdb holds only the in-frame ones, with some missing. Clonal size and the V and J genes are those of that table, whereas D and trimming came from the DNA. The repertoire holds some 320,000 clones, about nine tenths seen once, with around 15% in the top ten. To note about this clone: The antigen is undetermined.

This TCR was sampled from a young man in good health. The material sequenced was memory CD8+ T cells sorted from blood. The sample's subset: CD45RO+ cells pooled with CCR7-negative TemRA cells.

In nucleotides, the CDR3 is TGTGCCAGCAGCTTAGGACATACGAAGCAGTACTTC. Translated: CASSLGHTKQYF. V gene TRBV7-6 combines with J gene TRBJ2-7; D remains ambiguous. CDR3 length: 12 amino acids. Trimming cost V 1 base and J 8 bases, with 9 bases left between them. Germline lookup yields CDR1 SGHVS and CDR2 FNYEAQ.